This is a list of T cell receptor beta chains from one sample in a study of identical twins. One entry per CDR3 protein, called by TCRdb with MiXCR from the 5' RACE reads. The sample gives about 1.7 million distinct CDR3 sequences, roughly 35% of which show up once; around 0.3% is in the top ten. Sequencing used cord blood. These receptor sequences come from a newborn girl in good health. CDR3s include the opening cysteine and the closing phenylalanine or tryptophan. The D gene is left open where the match is weak. For some rows the clone size is stated as once, few or many, or as a class when expanded; others skip it.

TGTGCCAGCTCACCAGGGTCCGCAGGTACGCAGTATTTT CASSPGSAGTQYF TRBJ2-3 NA TRBV18 NA
TGTACCAGCAGTCCGGACATTAATCAGCCCCAGCATTTT CTSSPDINQPQHF TRBJ1-5 NA TRBV28 NA
TGCGCCGCGGCCCAGGGGCCCTATAGCAATCAGCCCCAGCATTTT CAAAQGPYSNQPQHF TRBJ1-5 NA TRBV5-1 NA
TGCGCCGGCAGCTCTCGGACAACCTTTAATGAAAAACTGTTTTTT CAGSSRTTFNEKLFF TRBJ1-4 NA TRBV5-1 NA
TGTGCCAGCAGCTCCCGTCTAAGCGGGAGGGCCTACGAGCAGTACTTC CASSSRLSGRAYEQYF TRBJ2-7 few TRBV6-5 TRBD2
TGTGCCAGCAGTTTAAAACTCCAAAATGGCTACACCTTC CASSLKLQNGYTF TRBJ1-2 few TRBV12-3/TRBV12-4 NA
TGTGCCAGCCTTAGTGTGGGGCGGATTGATTATGGCTACACCTTC CASLSVGRIDYGYTF TRBJ1-2 few TRBV6-5 NA
TGCGCCAGCAGCTTCGCCAGCTCCGAGCAGTACTTC CASSFASSEQYF TRBJ2-7 few TRBV5-1 NA
TGTGCCATCAGTGCTGACAGGGGCGAGCAGTACTTC CAISADRGEQYF TRBJ2-7 few TRBV10-3 TRBD1
TGTGCCAGCAGCTTAGGGAGCGGACTAGCGGAAGAGACCCAGTACTTC CASSLGSGLAEETQYF TRBJ2-5 NA TRBV7-9 TRBD2
TGTGCCAGCAGTTCCCCCTCCGGTAAAGGGGGCTACGAGCAGTACTTC CASSSPSGKGGYEQYF TRBJ2-7 NA TRBV12-3/TRBV12-4 NA
TGCAGTGCTAGAGTGGCGGGACAGGGCCCTCTACGTTACGAGCAGTACTTC CSARVAGQGPLRYEQYF TRBJ2-7 NA TRBV20-1 TRBD1
TGTGCCAGCAGTAACCCGGGACAGGTAGTTGAAGCTTTCTTT CASSNPGQVVEAFF TRBJ1-1 NA TRBV12-3/TRBV12-4 TRBD1
TGCGCCAGCAGCGCGGCTAGCGGGAGACTCTACGAGCAGTACTTC CASSAASGRLYEQYF TRBJ2-7 few TRBV4-1 TRBD2
TGTGCCAGCAGCCAGACCGGACTAGCGGGACCCTACGAGCAGTACTTC CASSQTGLAGPYEQYF TRBJ2-7 NA TRBV3-1 TRBD2
TGTGCCACCAGCTCCGACCATAGCACAGATACGCAGTATTTT CATSSDHSTDTQYF TRBJ2-3 NA TRBV7-2 NA
TGCAGCGTTGTAAGGGACAGGGGCTACGAGCAGTACTTC CSVVRDRGYEQYF TRBJ2-7 many TRBV29-1 TRBD1
TGCAGTGCTAGTAGGTCTAATGCGGATACGCAGTATTTT CSASRSNADTQYF TRBJ2-3 few TRBV20-1 NA
TGTGCCAGCAGTACCCCCAGGGGGGGTAAAAACGAGCAGTACTTC CASSTPRGGKNEQYF TRBJ2-7 many TRBV6-6 NA